Many counts were recorded for the clone carrying this TCR beta chain. This specimen belongs to a study of T-cell reconstitution after alpha-beta-depleted transplantation in children. Researchers prepared the TCRbeta library using unique molecular identifiers, the study reports. TCRdb reprocessed the PCR reads via MiXCR and lists one record per CDR3 protein. This table holds approximately 79,000 distinct CDR3 sequences, 15% to 20% found once. This CDR3 is 17 amino acids long. Germline V lookup: CDR1 LGHNA, CDR2 YNFKEQ. Trimming left V 0 bases short and J 0 bases short, with 13 bases between. This TCR was sampled from a male patient between 2 and 15 years old who had a stem cell transplant for acute lymphoblastic leukemia, so the T cells may come from the graft donor. Specimen: PBMCs, mostly from graft donor cells, collected 360 days after TCRalphabeta/CD19-depleted stem cell transplant. The V and J genes are TRBV4-2 and TRBJ2-3; possibly TRBD1 for D (6 bases). The CDR3 DNA reads as TGTGCCAGCAGCCAAGATCTGTCGAGGGGGAGCACAGATACGCAGTATTTT. It encodes CASSQDLSRGSTDTQYF.